This T cell receptor (beta chain) originates from a study of cytomegalovirus exposure and HLA in healthy donors (dated by TCRdb to 2017 to 2019). About the full investigation: An earlier analysis of some 550 of the donors reported 250 to 300 Gb of sequence data and 100 million to 130 million unique TCR beta sequences from about 179 million T cells. Around 300 gigabases of sequencing data and 70 million to 85 million unique TCR sequences were included in an early release covering roughly 700 HLA-typed donors. The genetic ancestry cluster associated with self-reported Caucasian donors included approximately 85% of the roughly 400 genotyped donors. The study aimed to test whether cataloging public T cell receptors could reveal signatures of past pathogen exposure. The study used immunosequencing to profile the T cell repertoires of under 700 subjects and linked those repertoires to cytomegalovirus serostatus. Besides the first cohort of 666 subjects, a separate validation cohort made up of roughly 130 different subjects was used. To predict cytomegalovirus infection status, the study brought together high-throughput TCR immunosequencing, statistical association of individual TCRs with disease status, and machine learning. To study patterns of TCR occurrence, a later analysis re-analyzed previously published TCR beta repertoires from several hundred donors and added high-resolution HLA genotyping. Rather than using new phenotypic data, the later analysis identified candidate immune exposures from TCR beta sequences and from how often those sequences occurred across donors. An earlier analysis of roughly 580 of the donors used high-throughput TCR beta sequencing to judge whether each TCR beta V gene segment behaved as functional or pseudogenic. Donor age, sex, ethnicity and CMV serostatus were compiled alongside the repertoire data. A later genetic analysis used genome-wide SNP genotypes for about three fifths of the 666 donors, treating that subset as a discovery cohort. Every repertoire in the discovery cohort had been generated on one and the same sequencing platform. Both class I and class II loci were covered by HLA typing, at four-digit resolution. Typing coverage varied by locus: roughly 629-630 donors for A, B, C, DRB1 and DQB1; 522 for DQA1; more than 600 for DPA1; 450 to 480 for DPB1. Several DR-DQ haplotypes were treated as single units for association and clustering because of strong linkage in the cohort. Among about 400 genotyped donors of the cohort, an average of around 250,000 unique TCR beta nucleotide sequences was sequenced per donor, of which roughly 18% were non-productive.

Libraries came from the immunoSEQ multiplex PCR assay. The multiplex PCR relied on a mix of 60 forward primers for TCR Vbeta segments and 13 reverse primers for TCR Jbeta segments. The CDR3 region of rearranged TCR beta genes was amplified from genomic DNA with a multiplex PCR assay. On the Illumina HiSeq System, the amplified TCR beta libraries were sequenced as 87-base-pair reads. Regarding the original processing steps: A later analysis tallied roughly 80 million unique TCR beta chains across the 666 repertoires, and approximately 9.9 million of those chains were shared by two or more donors. To remove PCR and sequencing errors, raw reads were error-corrected and collapsed into unique sequences using a nearest-neighbor algorithm that merged closely related sequences. V, D and J gene segments were assigned by aligning CDR3 sequences to IMGT reference sequences. Each retained sequence needed at least a six-nucleotide match to both a V gene segment and a J gene segment. A rearrangement was called productive if the CDR3 had no stop codons and remained in frame with V and J, and every other rearrangement was called non-productive. Following IMGT convention, CDR3 was defined as the stretch from the second conserved V-encoded cysteine to the conserved J-encoded phenylalanine. In an earlier analysis of around 640 of the donors, sequences lacking an unambiguous match to a single V gene segment were excluded. An earlier analysis of over 450 of the donors classified V segments as functional when productive rearrangements were above 56.7% and as segregating when the standard deviation between donors was above 5%. A statistical classification framework was built to diagnose cytomegalovirus status from the catalog of TCR beta chain sequences. A later analysis assigned V and J genes by comparing TCR nucleotide sequences with IMGT/GENE-DB human TR gene sequences. The TCRdist pipeline was used in a later analysis to assign CDR3 sequences and most-parsimonious VDJ recombination scenarios. In a later analysis, each TCR beta chain was defined by its CDR3 amino acid sequence together with its V-gene family, and reads lacking a unique V-gene family were excluded. As a way to deal with suspected cross-contamination and a sequencing artifact, a later analysis dropped more than 500 nucleotide sequences that were highly shared and had low generation probability. In a later analysis, a clonal expansion index for each public chain was calculated from normalized within-repertoire ranks of inferred template counts. A later analysis computed generation probabilities with a VDJ recombination model fitted to out-of-frame rearrangements, and checked the results against IGoR. In a later analysis, TCR-TCR, TCR-HLA and TCR-CMV co-occurrence was scored with hypergeometric tests, and a repertoire-size bias correction was applied to TCR pairs. In a later analysis, false discovery rates were estimated by permuting HLA or CMV assignments 20 times. In a later analysis, co-occurring TCRs were grouped using DBSCAN, and TCRdist sequence similarity was added for clustering within HLA-allele-positive subsets. Repertoires with fewer than 30,000 or more than 120,000 public chains, plus five repertoires with anomalous nucleotide sharing, were excluded from co-occurrence clustering. The source is immuneACCESS, and TCRdb retained only in-frame sequences with V and J called. Part of the clones is not carried over; for the studies checked, unresolved V genes explain less than half of this, and the remainder is unexplained. V, J and clone size are taken as reported in that table, and D and trimming were inferred from the DNA itself. The sample table gives about 74,000 clones. Together, the top ten hold 7.5% to 8% of the sample.

Results and caveats for the whole study, not just this receptor: Because counts were too low, roughly 17 rarely observed V segments, including chromosome 9 orphons, were left out of the earlier analysis of 500 to 650 of the donors. The classifier was reported to diagnose cytomegalovirus status with high specificity and sensitivity in both the original cohort and the validation cohort. According to the authors, the approach could potentially be generalized to other disease states and immunological phenotypes. While some public TCRs were present in many individuals, most TCR sequences turned up only very rarely across donors. In a later analysis, several top co-occurrence clusters were reported to appear linked to parvovirus B19, influenza, CMV and Epstein-Barr virus. In the study, around 150 TCR beta chains were listed as associated with cytomegalovirus. V-gene and J-gene trimming of TCR beta chains was associated with a missense DCLRE1C variant in a later genetic analysis, and the association was replicated in an independent cohort. Compared with equally common non-associated chains, HLA-associated TCR beta chains in a later analysis were more clonally expanded and had lower generation probabilities. Most CMV-associated TCR beta chains appeared to be HLA-restricted in a later analysis, and the HLA associations seemed to be driven largely by CMV exposure. A further reported finding was that TCR beta sequences accurately predicted the HLA-A and HLA-B alleles for most subjects in the first cohort. Only TCR beta chains were sequenced in this cohort, and the absence of alpha or paired-chain data limited detectable features. In a later analysis, TCR association rates were found to vary across HLA loci, with the most associated TCRs seen for DRB1 alleles and the fewest for HLA-C alleles. The 87-base-pair reads could not distinguish some IMGT-functional V segments, including TRBV6-2 and TRBV6-3, so those segments were excluded. A later genetic analysis reported fewer N-insertions in productive TCRs among donors in an Asian-associated ancestry cluster than the approximately 670-donor mean. At a false discovery rate of 0.05, a later analysis linked 15,000 to 20,000 TCR beta sequences to specific HLA alleles. A group of highly shared sequence variants was considered likely to be a technical artifact of the sequencing pipeline. An earlier analysis of approximately 590 of the donors showed that most TCR beta V segments appeared in productive rearrangements either about 87% or about 30% of the time, which broadly matched IMGT annotations. For the cohort, immune exposure information was limited to CMV serostatus. Sequencing depth was assumed to be roughly uniform across donors in the presence/absence analyses, though that assumption may not hold. Strong co-occurrence of HLA alleles, especially DR and DQ, made assigning TCR associations to individual alleles difficult. Correlated functional status among segregating V segments might reflect linkage disequilibrium, but an unknown experimental factor could not be ruled out. Because HLA typing was missing for some donors at each locus, association tests included only the typed subset. In vitro tests confirmed that three of the cytomegalovirus-associated TCR beta chains recognize cytomegalovirus antigens.

V loses 8 bases of germline sequence and J loses 9 bases, and the interval between the two ends is 13 bases. Inclusive of the bounding cysteine and phenylalanine, the CDR3 is 12 residues long. The entry retains the CDR3 DNA only, 36 bases that are in frame from base 1. Via the germline V gene, CDR1 is SNHLY and CDR2 FYNNEI. Comments on this clone: Its antigen remains unidentified.

The cohort comprised around 690 healthy bone marrow donors. Cohort members were all nominally healthy when sampled, although unrecorded immune exposures were likely present. The donor tested CMV seropositive, placing the donor among the approximately 290 seropositive members of the cohort. Each donor provided a peripheral blood sample, and peripheral blood mononuclear cells were used for TCR beta sequencing. Genomic DNA was extracted from the blood cell samples with the Qiagen DNeasy Blood Extraction Kit. The receptor chain draws on TRBV2 and TRBJ2-2; 5 matching bases give a weak D call of TRBD2. The sequencing sample was made of PBMCs. This TCR derives from a female donor in good health and CMV-seropositive. The CDR3 corresponds to CASVRESRELFF. In nucleotides, the sequence is TGTGCCAGCGTAAGGGAGTCGAGGGAGCTGTTTTTT. The entire variable domain, with the stretches around the CDR3 drawn from the reference TRBV2 and TRBJ2-2 proteins, is EPEVTQTPSHQVTQMGQEVILRCVPISNHLYFYWYRQILGQKVEFLVSFYNNEISEKSEIFDDQFSVERPDGSNFTLKIRSTKLEDSAMYFCASVRESRELFFGEGSRLTVL.